These T cell receptor beta chains were read from a single sample in a study of T-cell memory formation after mild COVID-19. TCRdb passed the 5' RACE reads through MiXCR, listing each CDR3 protein once. Counted here are approximately 500,000 distinct CDR3 sequences, more than 20% occurring once; the ten biggest clones make up around 13%. The sample was PBMCs or a T cell subset sorted from them (not recorded which). All receptors come from an adult woman who had mild COVID-19 (a few samples of this study predate the infection). Cell type and time point are not known. Both conserved end residues are part of each CDR3. A D gene is named only where the DNA matches it firmly. Clone size, where shown, is once, few, many, or a class for clones that have expanded.

d_call: NA; j_call: TRBJ2-2; clone_size: NA; v_call: TRBV10-3; cdr3_aa: CAISGLTATGELFF; cdr3_nt: TGTGCCATCAGTGGGTTGACAGCCACCGGGGAGCTGTTTTTT
d_call: NA; j_call: TRBJ2-3; clone_size: few; v_call: TRBV7-8; cdr3_aa: CASSHTTPGGTDTQYF; cdr3_nt: TGTGCCAGCAGCCACACTACCCCGGGGGGCACCGATACGCAGTATTTT
d_call: NA; j_call: TRBJ2-7; clone_size: few; v_call: TRBV7-9; cdr3_aa: CASSLGAGPLTYEQYF; cdr3_nt: TGTGCCAGCAGCTTAGGCGCAGGGCCACTCACCTACGAGCAGTACTTC
d_call: NA; j_call: TRBJ1-3; clone_size: few; v_call: TRBV7-8; cdr3_aa: CASSLEIGNTIYF; cdr3_nt: TGTGCCAGCAGCTTAGAAATTGGAAACACCATATATTTT
d_call: TRBD2; j_call: TRBJ2-5; clone_size: few; v_call: TRBV7-3; cdr3_aa: CASSFRASGGAYQETQYF; cdr3_nt: TGTGCCAGCAGCTTTCGGGCTAGCGGGGGCGCGTACCAAGAGACCCAGTACTTC
d_call: NA; j_call: TRBJ2-1; clone_size: once; v_call: TRBV7-3; cdr3_aa: CASSPRPTDEQFF; cdr3_nt: TGTGCCAGCAGCCCCCGCCCGACGGATGAGCAGTTCTTC
d_call: NA; j_call: TRBJ2-7; clone_size: NA; v_call: TRBV4-1; cdr3_aa: CASSQDAAGATYEQYF; cdr3_nt: TGCGCCAGCAGCCAAGATGCGGCAGGAGCTACTTACGAGCAGTACTTC
d_call: NA; j_call: TRBJ2-3; clone_size: few; v_call: TRBV23-1; cdr3_aa: CASSQSRSIWKTQYF; cdr3_nt: TGCGCCAGCAGTCAATCGAGATCAATCTGGAAAACGCAGTATTTT
d_call: TRBD2; j_call: TRBJ2-5; clone_size: few; v_call: TRBV10-3; cdr3_aa: CAIGESGGRGTQYF; cdr3_nt: TGTGCCATCGGGGAAAGCGGGGGGAGAGGGACCCAGTACTTC
d_call: TRBD1; j_call: TRBJ2-3; clone_size: few; v_call: TRBV7-6; cdr3_aa: CASSLPGQGLDTQYF; cdr3_nt: TGTGCCAGCAGCTTACCGGGACAGGGTCTAGATACGCAGTATTTT
d_call: NA; j_call: TRBJ1-2; clone_size: many; v_call: TRBV7-8; cdr3_aa: CASSLVGTNYGYTF; cdr3_nt: TGTGCCAGCAGCTTAGTTGGGACTAACTATGGCTACACCTTC
d_call: NA; j_call: TRBJ2-7; clone_size: few; v_call: TRBV20-1; cdr3_aa: CSARLLVDEQYF; cdr3_nt: TGCAGTGCTAGGCTTTTAGTTGACGAGCAGTACTTC
d_call: NA; j_call: TRBJ2-1; clone_size: NA; v_call: TRBV24-1; cdr3_aa: CATSDGSLLNEQFF; cdr3_nt: TGTGCCACCAGTGACGGATCCCTTCTCAATGAGCAGTTCTTC
d_call: NA; j_call: TRBJ2-3; clone_size: few; v_call: TRBV12-3/TRBV12-4; cdr3_aa: CASSGGRGGTDTQYF; cdr3_nt: TGTGCCAGCTCGGGGGGCAGGGGGGGCACAGATACGCAGTATTTT
d_call: NA; j_call: TRBJ2-7; clone_size: few; v_call: TRBV11-2; cdr3_aa: CASSPTTGTGAGYYEQYF; cdr3_nt: TGTGCCAGCAGCCCGACTACCGGGACAGGAGCGGGGTACTACGAGCAGTACTTC
d_call: NA; j_call: TRBJ2-7; clone_size: NA; v_call: TRBV20-1; cdr3_aa: CSAPKAVLLHGQYF; cdr3_nt: TGCAGTGCCCCGAAGGCGGTCCTACTGCATGGGCAGTACTTC
d_call: NA; j_call: TRBJ1-2; clone_size: few; v_call: TRBV5-1; cdr3_aa: CASSPRDNYGYTF; cdr3_nt: TGCGCCAGCAGCCCCAGGGACAACTATGGCTACACCTTC
d_call: NA; j_call: TRBJ2-7; clone_size: few; v_call: TRBV3-1; cdr3_aa: CASSPGSEVDEQYF; cdr3_nt: TGTGCCAGCAGCCCTGGCTCCGAAGTCGACGAGCAGTACTTC
d_call: TRBD1; j_call: TRBJ2-4; clone_size: few; v_call: TRBV27; cdr3_aa: CASSNLPGQGVLNIQYF; cdr3_nt: TGTGCCAGCAGTAACCTTCCGGGACAGGGGGTGTTAAACATTCAGTACTTC
d_call: NA; j_call: TRBJ2-1; clone_size: few; v_call: TRBV6-4; cdr3_aa: CASSDSGGKGYNEQFF; cdr3_nt: TGTGCCAGCAGTGACTCAGGCGGGAAGGGCTACAATGAGCAGTTCTTC
d_call: TRBD1; j_call: TRBJ2-4; clone_size: NA; v_call: TRBV12-3/TRBV12-4; cdr3_aa: CASSSSRDRGPKNIQYF; cdr3_nt: TGTGCCAGCAGTTCGTCCCGGGACAGGGGTCCCAAAAACATTCAGTACTTC
d_call: NA; j_call: TRBJ1-6; clone_size: few; v_call: TRBV27; cdr3_aa: CASMMAGIHYNSPLHF; cdr3_nt: TGTGCCAGCATGATGGCAGGGATCCATTATAATTCACCCCTCCACTTT
d_call: NA; j_call: TRBJ2-7; clone_size: few; v_call: TRBV7-8; cdr3_aa: CASSRLGRVEYEQYF; cdr3_nt: TGTGCCAGCAGCCGGCTTGGGCGGGTTGAATACGAGCAGTACTTC
d_call: TRBD2; j_call: TRBJ2-7; clone_size: few; v_call: TRBV9; cdr3_aa: CASSPSGTSWSYEQYF; cdr3_nt: TGTGCCAGCAGCCCCAGCGGGACTAGCTGGTCCTACGAGCAGTACTTC
d_call: NA; j_call: TRBJ2-1; clone_size: few; v_call: TRBV5-1; cdr3_aa: CASSLYGSHNEQFF; cdr3_nt: TGCGCCAGCAGCTTGTACGGTTCCCACAATGAGCAGTTCTTC
d_call: NA; j_call: TRBJ2-5; clone_size: NA; v_call: TRBV7-2; cdr3_aa: CASSPSRNQYF; cdr3_nt: TGTGCCAGCAGCCCCAGTCGGAACCAGTACTTC
d_call: NA; j_call: TRBJ2-5; clone_size: few; v_call: TRBV11-2; cdr3_aa: CASSLGAGREETQYF; cdr3_nt: TGTGCCAGCAGCTTAGGAGCGGGCAGGGAGGAGACCCAGTACTTC
d_call: TRBD2; j_call: TRBJ2-1; clone_size: many; v_call: TRBV7-3; cdr3_aa: CASSLGPTSGKNEQFF; cdr3_nt: TGTGCCAGCAGCCTCGGCCCCACTAGCGGGAAGAATGAGCAGTTCTTC
d_call: TRBD2; j_call: TRBJ2-5; clone_size: once; v_call: TRBV5-4; cdr3_aa: CASSLVSGGSQETQYF; cdr3_nt: TGTGCCAGCAGCTTGGTGTCGGGAGGGAGCCAAGAGACCCAGTACTTC
d_call: NA; j_call: TRBJ1-1; clone_size: few; v_call: TRBV7-8; cdr3_aa: CASSTPIGQNTEAFF; cdr3_nt: TGTGCCAGCAGCACCCCTATAGGACAGAACACTGAAGCTTTCTTT
d_call: NA; j_call: TRBJ2-7; clone_size: few; v_call: TRBV7-9; cdr3_aa: CASSLAGPKGAYEQYF; cdr3_nt: TGTGCCAGCAGCTTGGCCGGACCGAAAGGGGCCTACGAGCAGTACTTC
d_call: TRBD1; j_call: TRBJ2-7; clone_size: NA; v_call: TRBV19; cdr3_aa: CASSRDRERAYEQYF; cdr3_nt: TGTGCCAGTAGCCGGGACAGGGAAAGGGCCTACGAGCAGTACTTC
d_call: NA; j_call: TRBJ2-7; clone_size: NA; v_call: TRBV21-1; cdr3_aa: CASSSQGLAGYEQYF; cdr3_nt: TGTGCCAGCAGCAGTCAGGGACTAGCGGGGTACGAGCAGTACTTC
d_call: NA; j_call: TRBJ2-5; clone_size: few; v_call: TRBV29-1; cdr3_aa: CSVEVPARGTQYF; cdr3_nt: TGCAGCGTTGAAGTACCAGCCCGGGGGACCCAGTACTTC
d_call: TRBD2; j_call: TRBJ2-2; clone_size: NA; v_call: TRBV7-2; cdr3_aa: CASSLGPGLADNGELFF; cdr3_nt: TGTGCCAGCAGCTTAGGTCCGGGACTAGCGGATAATGGGGAGCTGTTTTTT
d_call: NA; j_call: TRBJ2-7; clone_size: few; v_call: TRBV6-5; cdr3_aa: CASSYAPPAEPLYEQYF; cdr3_nt: TGTGCCAGCAGTTACGCCCCTCCCGCGGAACCCCTCTACGAGCAGTACTTC
d_call: TRBD2; j_call: TRBJ2-1; clone_size: NA; v_call: TRBV27; cdr3_aa: CASSPPRLAGSYNEQFF; cdr3_nt: TGTGCCAGCAGTCCGCCGAGGCTAGCGGGCTCCTACAATGAGCAGTTCTTC